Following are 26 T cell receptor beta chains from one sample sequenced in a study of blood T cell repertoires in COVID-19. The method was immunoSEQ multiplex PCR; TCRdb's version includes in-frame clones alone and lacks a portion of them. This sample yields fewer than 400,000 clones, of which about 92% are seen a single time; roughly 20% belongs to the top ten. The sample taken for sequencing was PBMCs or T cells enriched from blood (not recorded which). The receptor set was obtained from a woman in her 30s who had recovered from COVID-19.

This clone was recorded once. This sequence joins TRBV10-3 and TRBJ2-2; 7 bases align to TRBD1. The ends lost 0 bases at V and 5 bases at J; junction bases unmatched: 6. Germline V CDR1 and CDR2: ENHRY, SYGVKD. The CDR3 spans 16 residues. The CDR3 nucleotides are TGTGCCATCAGTGAGTCGACAGGGCCAAGGACCGGGGAGCTGTTTTTT. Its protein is CAISESTGPRTGELFF.

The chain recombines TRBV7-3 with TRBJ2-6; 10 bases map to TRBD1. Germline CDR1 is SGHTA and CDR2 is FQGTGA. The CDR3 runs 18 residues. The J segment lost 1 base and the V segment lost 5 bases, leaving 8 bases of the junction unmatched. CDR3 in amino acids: CASSPGQGKGSGANVLTF. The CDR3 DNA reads TGTGCCAGCAGCCCGGGACAGGGGAAGGGGTCTGGGGCCAACGTCCTGACTTTC.

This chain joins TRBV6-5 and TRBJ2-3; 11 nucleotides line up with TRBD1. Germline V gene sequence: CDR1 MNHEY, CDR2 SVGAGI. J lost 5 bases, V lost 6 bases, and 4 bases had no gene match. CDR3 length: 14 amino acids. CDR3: CASRDRGLLDTQYF. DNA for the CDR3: TGTGCCAGCAGGGACAGGGGGCTGTTAGATACGCAGTATTTT.

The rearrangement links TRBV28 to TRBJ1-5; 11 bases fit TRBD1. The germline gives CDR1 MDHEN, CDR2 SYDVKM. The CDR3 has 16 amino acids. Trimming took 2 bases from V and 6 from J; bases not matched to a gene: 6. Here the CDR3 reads CASSLSGQGASQPQHF. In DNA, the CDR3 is TGTGCCAGCAGTTTAAGTGGACAGGGGGCCTCTCAGCCCCAGCATTTT.

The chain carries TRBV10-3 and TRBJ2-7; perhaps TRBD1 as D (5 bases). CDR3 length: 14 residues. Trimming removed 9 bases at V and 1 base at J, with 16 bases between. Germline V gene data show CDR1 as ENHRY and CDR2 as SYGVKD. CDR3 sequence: CAISDQGGSYEQYF. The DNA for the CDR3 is TGTGCCATTTCAGACCAGGGTGGTTCCTACGAGCAGTACTTC.

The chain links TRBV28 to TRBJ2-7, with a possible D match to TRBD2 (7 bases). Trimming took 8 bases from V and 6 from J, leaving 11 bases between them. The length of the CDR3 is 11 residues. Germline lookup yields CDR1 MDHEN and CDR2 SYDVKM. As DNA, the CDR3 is TGTGCCAGCGGGGGGGCCCTCGAGCAGTACTTC. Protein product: CASGGALEQYF.

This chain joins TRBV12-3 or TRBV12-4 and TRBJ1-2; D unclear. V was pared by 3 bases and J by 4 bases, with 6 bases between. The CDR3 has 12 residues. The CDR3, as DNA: TGTGCCAGCAGTTTGACTAGCTATGGCTACACCTTC. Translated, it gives CASSLTSYGYTF.

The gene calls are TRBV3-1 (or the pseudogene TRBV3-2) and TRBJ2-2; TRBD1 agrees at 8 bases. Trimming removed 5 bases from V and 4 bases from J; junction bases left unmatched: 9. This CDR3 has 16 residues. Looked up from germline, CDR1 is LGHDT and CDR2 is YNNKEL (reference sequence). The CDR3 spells CASSDGQGRTTGELFF. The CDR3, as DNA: TGTGCCAGCAGCGACGGACAGGGCAGAACCACCGGGGAGCTGTTTTTT.

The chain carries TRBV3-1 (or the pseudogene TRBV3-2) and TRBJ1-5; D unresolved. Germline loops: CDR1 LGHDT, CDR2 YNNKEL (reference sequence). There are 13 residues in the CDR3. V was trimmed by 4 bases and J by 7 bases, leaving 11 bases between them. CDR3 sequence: CASSPAAGQPQHF. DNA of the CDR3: TGTGCCAGCAGCCCGGCCGCAGGACAGCCCCAGCATTTT.

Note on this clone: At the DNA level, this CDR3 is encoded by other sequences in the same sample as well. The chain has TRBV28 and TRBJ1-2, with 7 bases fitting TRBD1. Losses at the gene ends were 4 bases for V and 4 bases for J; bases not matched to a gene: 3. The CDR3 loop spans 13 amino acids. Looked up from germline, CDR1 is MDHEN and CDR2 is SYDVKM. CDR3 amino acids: CASSSGTVYGYTF. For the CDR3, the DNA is TGTGCCAGCAGTTCAGGGACAGTCTATGGCTACACCTTC.

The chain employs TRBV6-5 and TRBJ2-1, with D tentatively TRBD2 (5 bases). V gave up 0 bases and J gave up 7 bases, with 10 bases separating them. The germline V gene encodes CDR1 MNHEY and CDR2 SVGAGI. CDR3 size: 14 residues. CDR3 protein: CASSYSRGLNEQFF. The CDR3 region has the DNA TGTGCCAGCAGTTACTCCCGGGGTTTGAATGAGCAGTTCTTC.

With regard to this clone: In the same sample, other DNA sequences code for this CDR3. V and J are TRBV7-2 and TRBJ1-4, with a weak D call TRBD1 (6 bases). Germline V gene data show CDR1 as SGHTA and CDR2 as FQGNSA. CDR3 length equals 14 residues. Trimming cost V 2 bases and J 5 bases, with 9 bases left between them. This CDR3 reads CASSLWQGNEKLFF. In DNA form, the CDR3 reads TGTGCCAGCAGCTTATGGCAGGGGAATGAAAAACTGTTTTTT.

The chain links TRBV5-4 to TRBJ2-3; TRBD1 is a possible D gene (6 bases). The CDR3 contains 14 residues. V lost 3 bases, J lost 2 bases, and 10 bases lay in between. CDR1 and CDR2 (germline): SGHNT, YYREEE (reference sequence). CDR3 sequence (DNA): TGTGCCAGCAGCTCCACAGGGCACACAGATACGCAGTATTTT. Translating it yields CASSSTGHTDTQYF.

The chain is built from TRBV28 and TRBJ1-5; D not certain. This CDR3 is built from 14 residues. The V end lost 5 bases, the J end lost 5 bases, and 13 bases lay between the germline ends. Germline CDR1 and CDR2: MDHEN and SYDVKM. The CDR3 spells CASSANSLYQPQHF. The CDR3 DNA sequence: TGTGCCAGCAGTGCCAATAGCCTGTATCAGCCCCAGCATTTT.

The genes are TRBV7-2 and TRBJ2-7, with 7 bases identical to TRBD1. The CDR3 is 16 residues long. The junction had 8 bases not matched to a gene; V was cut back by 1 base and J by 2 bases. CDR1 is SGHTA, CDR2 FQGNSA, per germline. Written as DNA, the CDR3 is TGTGCCAGCAGCTTAGGGACAGGCTCAGGGGCCTACGAGCAGTACTTC. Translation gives CASSLGTGSGAYEQYF.

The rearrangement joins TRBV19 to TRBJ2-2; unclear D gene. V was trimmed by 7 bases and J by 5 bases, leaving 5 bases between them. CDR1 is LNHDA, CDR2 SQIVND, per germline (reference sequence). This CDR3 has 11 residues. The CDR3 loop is CASIHTGELFF. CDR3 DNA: TGTGCCAGTATTCATACCGGGGAGCTGTTTTTT.

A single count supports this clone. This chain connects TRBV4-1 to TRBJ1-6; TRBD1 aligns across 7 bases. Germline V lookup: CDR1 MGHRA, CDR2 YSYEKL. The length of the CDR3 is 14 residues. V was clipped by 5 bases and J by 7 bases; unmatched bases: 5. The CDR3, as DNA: TGCGCCAGCAGCGAGAGACAGGGAAATTCACCCCTCCACTTT. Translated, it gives CASSERQGNSPLHF.

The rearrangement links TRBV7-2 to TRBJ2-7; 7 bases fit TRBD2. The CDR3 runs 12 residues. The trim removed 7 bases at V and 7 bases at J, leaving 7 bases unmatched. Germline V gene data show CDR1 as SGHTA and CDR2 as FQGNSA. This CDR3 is CASTPGGWEQYF. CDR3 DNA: TGTGCCAGCACTCCCGGGGGGTGGGAGCAGTACTTC.

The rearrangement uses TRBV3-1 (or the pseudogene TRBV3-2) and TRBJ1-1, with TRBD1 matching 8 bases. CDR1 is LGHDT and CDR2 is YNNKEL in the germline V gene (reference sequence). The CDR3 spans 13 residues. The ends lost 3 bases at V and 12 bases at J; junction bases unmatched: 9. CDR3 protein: CASSQDDRGWTFF. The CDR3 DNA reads TGTGCCAGCAGCCAGGACGACAGGGGATGGACTTTCTTT.

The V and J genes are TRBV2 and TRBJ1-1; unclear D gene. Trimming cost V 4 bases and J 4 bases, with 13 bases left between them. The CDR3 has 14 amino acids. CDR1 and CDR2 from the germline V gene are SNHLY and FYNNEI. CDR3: CASSALESSTEAFF. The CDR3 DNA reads TGTGCCAGCAGTGCTTTAGAGAGTAGCACTGAAGCTTTCTTT.

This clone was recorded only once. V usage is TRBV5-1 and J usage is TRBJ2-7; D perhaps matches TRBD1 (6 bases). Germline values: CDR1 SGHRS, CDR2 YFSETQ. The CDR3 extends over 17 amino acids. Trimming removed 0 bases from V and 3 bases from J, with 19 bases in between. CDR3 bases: TGCGCCAGCAGCTTGGGGGACGTCAGGGGAACTAGCTACGAGCAGTACTTC. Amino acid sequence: CASSLGDVRGTSYEQYF.

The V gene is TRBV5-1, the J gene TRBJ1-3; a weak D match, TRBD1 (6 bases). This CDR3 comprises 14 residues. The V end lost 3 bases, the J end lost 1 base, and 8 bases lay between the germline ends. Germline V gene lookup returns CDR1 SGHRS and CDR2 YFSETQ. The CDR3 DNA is TGCGCCAGCAGCTCGCAGGGGTCTGGAAACACCATATATTTT. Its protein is CASSSQGSGNTIYF.

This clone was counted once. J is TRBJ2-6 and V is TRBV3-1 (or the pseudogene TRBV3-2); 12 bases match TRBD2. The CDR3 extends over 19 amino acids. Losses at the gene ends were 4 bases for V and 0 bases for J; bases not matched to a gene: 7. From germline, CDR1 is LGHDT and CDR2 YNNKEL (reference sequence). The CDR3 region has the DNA TGTGCCAGCAGCCGACGGACTAGCGGGATTCTCTCTGGGGCCAACGTCCTGACTTTC. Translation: CASSRRTSGILSGANVLTF.

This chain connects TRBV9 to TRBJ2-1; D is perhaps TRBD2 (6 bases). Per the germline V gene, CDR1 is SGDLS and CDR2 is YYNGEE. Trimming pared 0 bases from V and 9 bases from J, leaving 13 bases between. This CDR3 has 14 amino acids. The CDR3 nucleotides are TGTGCCAGCAGCGTAGAGGGCGGGATGGGTGAGCAGTTCTTC. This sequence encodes CASSVEGGMGEQFF.

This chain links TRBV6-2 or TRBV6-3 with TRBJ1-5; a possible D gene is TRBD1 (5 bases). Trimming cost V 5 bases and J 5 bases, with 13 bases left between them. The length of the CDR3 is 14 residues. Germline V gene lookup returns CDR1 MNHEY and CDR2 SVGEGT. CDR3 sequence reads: CASSSRVGDQPQHF. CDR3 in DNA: TGTGCCAGCAGTAGCAGGGTTGGGGATCAGCCCCAGCATTTT.

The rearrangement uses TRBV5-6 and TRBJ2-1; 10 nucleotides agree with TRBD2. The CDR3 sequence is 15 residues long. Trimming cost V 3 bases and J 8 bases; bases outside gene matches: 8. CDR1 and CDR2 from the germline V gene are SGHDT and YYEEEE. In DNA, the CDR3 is TGTGCCAGCAGCTCATACGGACTAGCGGTCCATGAGCAGTTCTTC. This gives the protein CASSSYGLAVHEQFF.